This T cell receptor (beta chain) comes out of a study of cytomegalovirus exposure and HLA in healthy donors. V lost 2 bases, J lost 0 bases, and 3 bases stayed unmatched. The CDR3 totals 15 residues. CDR1 is SGHRS, CDR2 YFSETQ, per germline. 60 Vbeta and 13 Jbeta primers were used in PCR. Repertoires were generated with immunoSEQ multiplex PCR, while TCRdb's copy carries only in-frame clones and drops some. The table records some 150,000 clones, around four fifths of them present only once. The sequenced material came from PBMCs. The TCR sequence derives from a young woman in good health and CMV-seronegative. This chain uses TRBV5-1 with TRBJ2-3, with 7 bases identical to TRBD2. CDR3 DNA sequence: TGCGCCAGCAGCTTATCTAGCGGTAGCACAGATACGCAGTATTTT. Translated, it gives CASSLSSGSTDTQYF.